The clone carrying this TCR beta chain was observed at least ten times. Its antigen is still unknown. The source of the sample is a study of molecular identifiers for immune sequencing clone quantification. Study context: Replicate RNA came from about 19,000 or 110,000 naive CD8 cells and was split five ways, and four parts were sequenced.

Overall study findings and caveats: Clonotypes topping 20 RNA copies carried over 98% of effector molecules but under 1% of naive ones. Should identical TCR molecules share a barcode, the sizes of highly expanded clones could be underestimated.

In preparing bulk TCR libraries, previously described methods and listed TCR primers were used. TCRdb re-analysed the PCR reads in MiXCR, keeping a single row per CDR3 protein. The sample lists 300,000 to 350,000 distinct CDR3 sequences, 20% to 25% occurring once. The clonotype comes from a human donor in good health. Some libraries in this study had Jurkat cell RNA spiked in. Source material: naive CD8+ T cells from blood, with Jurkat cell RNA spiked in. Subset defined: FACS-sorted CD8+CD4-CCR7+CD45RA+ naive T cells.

The chain's CDR3 is CSVRYENTGELFF. Written as DNA, the CDR3 is TGCAGCGTTCGGTACGAAAACACCGGGGAGCTGTTTTTT. The rearrangement links TRBV29-1 to TRBJ2-2; no definite D call. Germline loops: CDR1 SQVTM, CDR2 ANQGSEA. The CDR3 has 13 amino acids. V was pared by 5 bases and J by 2 bases, with 9 bases between.